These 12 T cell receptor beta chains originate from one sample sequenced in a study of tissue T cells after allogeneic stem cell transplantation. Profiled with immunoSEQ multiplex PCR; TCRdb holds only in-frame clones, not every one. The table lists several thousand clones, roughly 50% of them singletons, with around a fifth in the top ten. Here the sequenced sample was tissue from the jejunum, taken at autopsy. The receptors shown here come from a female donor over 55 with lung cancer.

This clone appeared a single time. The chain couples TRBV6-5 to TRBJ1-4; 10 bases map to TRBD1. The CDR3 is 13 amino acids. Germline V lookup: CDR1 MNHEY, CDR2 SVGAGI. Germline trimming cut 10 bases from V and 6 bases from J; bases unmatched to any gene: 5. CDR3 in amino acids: CATRTGGHEKLFF. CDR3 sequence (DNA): TGTGCCACCCGGACAGGGGGTCATGAAAAACTGTTTTTT.

CDR3 residues: CASSQDYTAGNTIYF. The DNA of the CDR3 is TGCGCCAGCAGCCAAGATTACACAGCTGGAAACACCATATATTTT. V and J are TRBV4-3 and TRBJ1-3; no reliable D call. Germline CDR1 is LGHNA and CDR2 is YSLEER. The CDR3 extends over 15 amino acids. V lost 0 bases and J lost 2, with 8 bases in between.

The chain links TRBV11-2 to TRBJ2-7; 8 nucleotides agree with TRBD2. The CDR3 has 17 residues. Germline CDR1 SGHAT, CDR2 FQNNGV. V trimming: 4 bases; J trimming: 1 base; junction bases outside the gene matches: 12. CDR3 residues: CASSSTGSGISSYEQYF. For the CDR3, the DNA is TGTGCCAGCAGCTCAACCGGTAGCGGGATTAGTTCCTACGAGCAGTACTTC.

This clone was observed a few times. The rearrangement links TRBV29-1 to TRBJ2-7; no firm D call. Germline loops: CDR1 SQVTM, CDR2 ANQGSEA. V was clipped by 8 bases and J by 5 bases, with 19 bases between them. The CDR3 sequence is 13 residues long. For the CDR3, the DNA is TGCAGCTGTCTTAAGGGAAGTTGGAACGAGCAGTACTTC. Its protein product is CSCLKGSWNEQYF.

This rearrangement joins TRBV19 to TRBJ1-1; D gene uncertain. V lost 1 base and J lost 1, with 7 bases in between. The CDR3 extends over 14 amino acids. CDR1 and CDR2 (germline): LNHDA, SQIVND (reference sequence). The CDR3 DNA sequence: TGTGCCAGTAGTATAGGACATGAGAACACTGAAGCTTTCTTT. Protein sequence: CASSIGHENTEAFF.

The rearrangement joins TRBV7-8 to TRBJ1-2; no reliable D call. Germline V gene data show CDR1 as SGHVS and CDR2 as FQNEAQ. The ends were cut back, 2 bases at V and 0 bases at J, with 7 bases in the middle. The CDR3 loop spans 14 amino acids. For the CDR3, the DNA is TGTGCCAGCAGCTTATCGTTAGCTAACTATGGCTACACCTTC. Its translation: CASSLSLANYGYTF.

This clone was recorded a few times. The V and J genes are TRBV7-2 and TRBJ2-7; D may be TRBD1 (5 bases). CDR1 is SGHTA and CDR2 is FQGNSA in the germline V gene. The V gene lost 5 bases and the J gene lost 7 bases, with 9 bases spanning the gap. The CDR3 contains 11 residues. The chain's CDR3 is CASSQGTEQYF. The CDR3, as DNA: TGTGCCAGCAGCCAGGGTACGGAGCAGTACTTC. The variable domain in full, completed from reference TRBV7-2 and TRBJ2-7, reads GAGVSQSPSNKVTEKGKDVELRCDPISGHTALYWYRQSLGQGLEFLIYFQGNSAPDKSGLPSDRFSAERTGGSVSTLTIQRTQQEDSAVYLCASSQGTEQYFGPGTRLTVT.

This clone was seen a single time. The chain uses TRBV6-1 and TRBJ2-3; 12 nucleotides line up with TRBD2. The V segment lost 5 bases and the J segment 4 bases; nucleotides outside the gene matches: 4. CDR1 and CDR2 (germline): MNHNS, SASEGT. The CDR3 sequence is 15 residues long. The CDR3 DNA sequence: TGTGCCAGCAGTTTACTAGCGGGGGGCGCAGATACGCAGTATTTT. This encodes CASSLLAGGADTQYF.

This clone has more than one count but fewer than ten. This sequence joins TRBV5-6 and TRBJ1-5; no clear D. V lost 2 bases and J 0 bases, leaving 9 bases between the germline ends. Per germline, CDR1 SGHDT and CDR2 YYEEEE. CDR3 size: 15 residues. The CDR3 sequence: CASSFGRYSNQPQHF. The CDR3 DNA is TGTGCCAGCAGCTTCGGACGATATAGCAATCAGCCCCAGCATTTT. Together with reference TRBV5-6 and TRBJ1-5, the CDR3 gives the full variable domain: DAGVTQSPTHLIKTRGQQVTLRCSPKSGHDTVSWYQQALGQGPQFIFQYYEEEERQRGNFPDRFSGHQFPNYSSELNVNALLLGDSALYLCASSFGRYSNQPQHFGDGTRLSIL.

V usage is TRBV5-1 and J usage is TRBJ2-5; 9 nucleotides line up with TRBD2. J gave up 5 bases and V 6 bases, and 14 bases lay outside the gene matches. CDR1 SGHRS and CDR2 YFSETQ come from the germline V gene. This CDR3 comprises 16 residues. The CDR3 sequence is CASKASGILVKETQYF. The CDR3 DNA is TGCGCCAGCAAGGCTAGCGGGATATTGGTCAAGGAGACCCAGTACTTC.

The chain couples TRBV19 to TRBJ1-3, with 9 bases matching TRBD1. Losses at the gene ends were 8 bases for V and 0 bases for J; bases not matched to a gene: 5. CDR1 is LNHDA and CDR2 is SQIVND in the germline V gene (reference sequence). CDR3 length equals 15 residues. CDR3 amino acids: CASGQGQSSGNTIYF. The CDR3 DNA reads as TGTGCCAGTGGACAGGGGCAAAGCTCTGGAAACACCATATATTTT.

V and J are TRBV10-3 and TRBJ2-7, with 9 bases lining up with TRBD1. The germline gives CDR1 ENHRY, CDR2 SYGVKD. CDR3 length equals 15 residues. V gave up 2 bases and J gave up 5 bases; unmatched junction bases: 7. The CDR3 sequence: CAISEAGTGYHEQYF. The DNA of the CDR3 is TGTGCCATCAGTGAGGCCGGGACAGGGTACCACGAGCAGTACTTC.